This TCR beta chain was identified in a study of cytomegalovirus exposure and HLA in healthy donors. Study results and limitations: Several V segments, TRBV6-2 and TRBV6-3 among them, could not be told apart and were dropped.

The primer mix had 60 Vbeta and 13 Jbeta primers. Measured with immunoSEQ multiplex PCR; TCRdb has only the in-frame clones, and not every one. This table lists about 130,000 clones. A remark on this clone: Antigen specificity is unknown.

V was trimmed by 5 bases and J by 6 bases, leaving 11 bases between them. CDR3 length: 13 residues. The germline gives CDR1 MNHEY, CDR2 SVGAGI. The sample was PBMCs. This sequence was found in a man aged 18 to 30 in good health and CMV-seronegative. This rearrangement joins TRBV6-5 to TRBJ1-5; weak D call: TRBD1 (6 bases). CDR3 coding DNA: TGTGCCAGCAGTCGGGACATCTCTCAGCCCCAGCATTTT. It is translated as CASSRDISQPQHF.